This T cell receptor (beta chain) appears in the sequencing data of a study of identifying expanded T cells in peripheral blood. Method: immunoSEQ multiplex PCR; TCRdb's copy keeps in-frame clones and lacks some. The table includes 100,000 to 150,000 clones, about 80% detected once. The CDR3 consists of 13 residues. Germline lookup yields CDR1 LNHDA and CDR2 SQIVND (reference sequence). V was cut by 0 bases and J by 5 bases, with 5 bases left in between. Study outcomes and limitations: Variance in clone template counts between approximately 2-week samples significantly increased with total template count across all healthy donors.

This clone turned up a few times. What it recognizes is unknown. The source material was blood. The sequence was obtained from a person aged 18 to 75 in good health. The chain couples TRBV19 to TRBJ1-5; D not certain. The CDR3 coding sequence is TGTGCCAGTAGTATAGATGACCATCAGCCCCAGCATTTT. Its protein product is CASSIDDHQPQHF. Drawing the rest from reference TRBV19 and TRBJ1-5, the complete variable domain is DGGITQSPKYLFRKEGQNVTLSCEQNLNHDAMYWYRQDPGQGLRLIYYSQIVNDFQKGDIAEGYSVSREKKESFPLTVTSAQKNPTAFYLCASSIDDHQPQHFGDGTRLSIL.